This T cell receptor beta chain was sequenced in a study of blood T cell repertoires in COVID-19. This table comes from immunoSEQ multiplex PCR, and its TCRdb copy is limited to in-frame clones, with some not included. The sample lists some 220,000 clones; 80% to 90% were seen once. Donors were grouped by their self-reported clinical history. This clone has only one observation. CDR3 length equals 13 residues. Looked up from germline, CDR1 is GTSNPN and CDR2 is SVGIG (reference sequence). The V end was cut by 5 bases, the J end by 4 bases, with 14 bases between. The J gene is TRBJ1-1, the V gene TRBV30; D perhaps matches TRBD1 (6 bases). The source of this sequence is a woman in her late teens or twenties in a cohort exposed to, infected with or recovered from COVID-19 (not recorded which). The specimen was PBMCs or T cells enriched from blood (not recorded which). The CDR3 bases are TGTGCCTGGGGTCAGGGGATGGGCACTGAAGCTTTCTTT. As protein: CAWGQGMGTEAFF.